Following are 27 T cell receptor beta chains from one sample sequenced in a study of OX40 agonist ivuxolimab in advanced cancers. Generated by immunoSEQ multiplex PCR, the TCRdb table keeps only in-frame clones and is missing some. The data show about 100,000 clones, approximately 90% seen once. Sequencing was performed on CD4+ or CD8+ T cells sorted from blood, taken in a trial of the OX40 agonist ivuxolimab. The source of these receptors is an adult with an advanced solid tumor such as melanoma, head and neck, liver or kidney cancer.

The rearrangement joins TRBV2 to TRBJ2-1, with 11 bases matching TRBD1. Losses at the gene ends were 6 bases for V and 6 bases for J; bases not matched to a gene: 4. CDR3 length: 14 residues. Germline lookup yields CDR1 SNHLY and CDR2 FYNNEI. The CDR3 DNA follows: TGTGCCAGCAGCGGACAGGGGGCTTTCAATGAGCAGTTCTTC. The encoded protein is CASSGQGAFNEQFF.

The genes are TRBV5-1 and TRBJ1-2, with 10 bases aligning to TRBD1. The CDR3 is 15 amino acids. CDR1 and CDR2 (germline): SGHRS, YFSETQ. V shed 6 bases and J 4 bases; nucleotides not matched to a gene: 9. CDR3 in DNA: TGCGCCAGCAAAGGGGACAGGGGTTCGGCCTATGGCTACACCTTC. Protein product: CASKGDRGSAYGYTF.

This clone is classed as medium-sized (0.01 to 0.1%). This sequence joins TRBV11-3 and TRBJ2-2, with D maybe TRBD1 (5 bases). CDR1 is SGHNT, CDR2 YENEEA, per germline. V was clipped by 6 bases and J by 3 bases, with 8 bases between them. There are 13 residues in the CDR3. DNA for the CDR3: TGTGCCAGCAGGGGGCGCGACACCGGGGAGCTGTTTTTT. This encodes CASRGRDTGELFF.

J is TRBJ2-7 and V is TRBV6-5, with TRBD2 matching 7 bases. The V gene's germline CDR1 is MNHEY and CDR2 SVGAGI. V lost 5 bases to trimming and J lost 6 bases; unmatched junction nucleotides: 7. CDR3 length: 13 residues. CDR3 bases: TGTGCCAGCAGTCGGGACCAGCGGGGCGAGCAGTACTTC. It is translated as CASSRDQRGEQYF.

The chain employs TRBV7-2 and TRBJ2-1; D may be TRBD2 (5 bases). Germline values: CDR1 SGHTA, CDR2 FQGNSA. The V end was cut by 4 bases, the J end by 7 bases, with 11 bases between. This CDR3 is built from 13 residues. CDR3 sequence: CASSSRRGNEQFF. CDR3 in DNA: TGTGCCAGCAGCTCCCGACGGGGAAATGAGCAGTTCTTC. Using reference TRBV7-2 and TRBJ2-1 for the parts outside the CDR3, the full variable domain is GAGVSQSPSNKVTEKGKDVELRCDPISGHTALYWYRQSLGQGLEFLIYFQGNSAPDKSGLPSDRFSAERTGGSVSTLTIQRTQQEDSAVYLCASSSRRGNEQFFGPGTRLTVL.

The chain links TRBV7-9 to TRBJ2-3; TRBD2 matches 14 bases. Germline values: CDR1 SEHNR, CDR2 FQNEAQ (reference sequence). There are 15 residues in the CDR3. J gave up 9 bases and V 0 bases, and 2 bases lay outside the gene matches. Written as DNA, the CDR3 is TGTGCCAGCAGCTTAGCGGGGACTAGCGGGAGCACGCAGTATTTT. Translated, it gives CASSLAGTSGSTQYF.

V and J are TRBV6-6 and TRBJ2-3; no reliable D call. Germline V CDR1 and CDR2: MNHNY, SVGAGI (reference sequence). The CDR3 consists of 14 residues. V was clipped by 3 bases and J by 6 bases, with 13 bases between them. CDR3 DNA: TGTGCCAGCAGTTATACACGGGCAGCTGATACGCAGTATTTT. Amino acid sequence: CASSYTRAADTQYF.

This chain joins TRBV7-3 and TRBJ2-5, with 7 bases aligning to TRBD1. The germline CDR1 and CDR2 sequences are SGHTA and FQGTGA. The CDR3 runs 15 residues. Germline trimming cut 5 bases from V and 5 bases from J; bases unmatched to any gene: 11. The CDR3 sequence is CASSPGTAWRETQYF. CDR3 DNA sequence: TGTGCCAGCAGCCCCGGGACAGCTTGGCGGGAGACCCAGTACTTC.

The chain links TRBV6-1 to TRBJ2-7, with TRBD1 as a possible D gene (6 bases). CDR3 length equals 12 residues. V shed 4 bases and J shed 2 bases, with 6 bases lying between them. Looked up from germline, CDR1 is MNHNS and CDR2 is SASEGT. The DNA of the CDR3 is TGTGCCAGCAGTGGGACAGCCTACGAGCAGTACTTC. It yields the protein CASSGTAYEQYF.

The J gene is TRBJ2-5, the V gene TRBV9; 8 bases map to TRBD1. Germline CDR1 SGDLS, CDR2 YYNGEE. The CDR3 has 15 amino acids. J gave up 5 bases and V 0 bases, and 6 bases lay outside the gene matches. The CDR3: CASSVGAGGGETQYF. As DNA, the CDR3 is TGTGCCAGCAGCGTAGGGGCAGGGGGCGGGGAGACCCAGTACTTC. Combining the CDR3 with reference TRBV9 and TRBJ2-5 gives the whole variable domain DSGVTQTPKHLITATGQRVTLRCSPRSGDLSVYWYQQSLDQGLQFLIQYYNGEERAKGNILERFSAQQFPDLHSELNLSSLELGDSALYFCASSVGAGGGETQYFGPGTRLLVL.

This rearrangement joins TRBV5-4 to TRBJ2-5; possibly TRBD1 for D (6 bases). The length of the CDR3 is 14 residues. V lost 4 bases and J 4 bases, leaving 14 bases between the germline ends. Germline CDR1 and CDR2: SGHNT and YYREEE (reference sequence). CDR3 in amino acids: CASSQDQGRETQYF. The DNA of the CDR3 is TGTGCCAGCAGCCAAGATCAGGGGAGAGAGACCCAGTACTTC.

In this sample, this clone turned up once. The chain uses TRBV11-2 and TRBJ1-5; 7 nucleotides agree with TRBD1. The CDR3 loop spans 15 amino acids. With 1 base clipped from V and 6 bases from J, the junction kept 6 bases outside the gene matches. The germline V gene encodes CDR1 SGHAT and CDR2 FQNNGV. The CDR3 nucleotides are TGTGCCAGCAGCTTAGGTGACAGGGAGAGTCAGCCCCAGCATTTT. Its protein product is CASSLGDRESQPQHF.

The chain employs TRBV9 and TRBJ2-7; D may be TRBD2 (6 bases). Deletions cut 0 bases from V and 0 bases from J, with 13 bases between. The germline V gene has CDR1 SGDLS and CDR2 YYNGEE. The CDR3 extends over 16 amino acids. In DNA form, the CDR3 reads TGTGCCAGCAGCGTAGGTGCGGGGATGAGCTCCTACGAGCAGTACTTC. This sequence encodes CASSVGAGMSSYEQYF.

The chain has TRBV19 and TRBJ1-1; D unresolved. Trimming stripped 5 bases from V and 1 base from J, with 8 bases between. CDR1 and CDR2 from the germline V gene are LNHDA and SQIVND (reference sequence). This CDR3 is built from 13 residues. CDR3 loop: CASSLLGNTEAFF. For the CDR3, the DNA is TGTGCCAGTAGTTTGTTGGGGAACACTGAAGCTTTCTTT.

The V call is TRBV7-9, the J call TRBJ2-7, with 7 bases lining up with TRBD1. CDR3 length equals 15 residues. The germline CDR1 and CDR2 sequences are SEHNR and FQNEAQ (reference sequence). The trim removed 5 bases at V and 0 bases at J, leaving 7 bases unmatched. The CDR3 reads CASSEGQSHSYEQYF. The CDR3 region has the DNA TGTGCCAGCAGCGAGGGACAGTCCCACTCCTACGAGCAGTACTTC.

The gene calls are TRBV5-6 and TRBJ1-1; D uncertain. The CDR3 has 14 amino acids. Germline lookup yields CDR1 SGHDT and CDR2 YYEEEE. With 1 base removed from V and 1 base from J, the gap between germline ends came to 8 bases. The CDR3 reads CASSLWAGNTEAFF. For the CDR3, the DNA is TGTGCCAGCAGCTTGTGGGCAGGGAACACTGAAGCTTTCTTT.

Regarding this clone: In the same sample, other DNA sequences code for this CDR3. The chain joins TRBV5-1 to TRBJ1-1; a weak D match, TRBD1 (6 bases). The germline gives CDR1 SGHRS, CDR2 YFSETQ. This CDR3 is built from 14 residues. V was pared by 3 bases and J by 8 bases, with 17 bases between. The CDR3 coding sequence is TGCGCCAGCAGCTCACTGACGAGGGGGGCGGAAGCTTTCTTT. Its protein is CASSSLTRGAEAFF.

The V gene is TRBV19, the J gene TRBJ2-1; no reliable D call. V was clipped by 1 base and J by 4 bases, with 5 bases between them. The CDR3 spans 13 residues. Germline loops: CDR1 LNHDA, CDR2 SQIVND (reference sequence). The CDR3 loop reads CASSIGEYNEQFF. CDR3 DNA: TGTGCCAGTAGTATAGGCGAGTACAATGAGCAGTTCTTC.

The chain combines TRBV6-6 with TRBJ1-1, with a weak D call TRBD1 (6 bases). V was clipped by 10 bases and J by 1 base, with 16 bases between them. Germline V gene lookup returns CDR1 MNHNY and CDR2 SVGAGI (reference sequence). The CDR3 is 14 amino acids. In nucleotides, the CDR3 is TGTGCCACCCTCGACAGGAGAGCGAACACTGAAGCTTTCTTT. Protein sequence: CATLDRRANTEAFF.

The chain is built from TRBV18 and TRBJ1-4, with TRBD1 matching 7 bases. The length of the CDR3 is 16 residues. Germline lookup yields CDR1 KGHSH and CDR2 LQKENI. Germline trimming cut 3 bases from V and 5 bases from J; bases unmatched to any gene: 9. Written as DNA, the CDR3 is TGTGCCAGCTCACCGTTTTCAGGGGGGATGAATGAAAAACTGTTTTTT. It is translated as CASSPFSGGMNEKLFF.

The chain links TRBV21-1 to TRBJ2-3; TRBD2 is the table's D call, not checked against the DNA. TRBV21-1 is a listed pseudogene. The CDR3 has 18 residues. For the CDR3, the DNA is TGTGCCAGCAGCAAAGGAGAAGATAGACTATTAAGCACAGATACGCAGTATTTT. Its translation is CASSKGEDRLLSTDTQYF.

This clone was counted once. J is TRBJ2-2 and V is TRBV5-1; 7 positions agree with TRBD2. V was clipped by 4 bases and J by 2 bases; unmatched bases: 11. This CDR3 contains 17 residues. Per germline, CDR1 SGHRS and CDR2 YFSETQ. Here the CDR3 reads CASSRYLRDYNTGELFF. CDR3 DNA: TGCGCCAGCAGCCGCTACCTGCGGGACTACAACACCGGGGAGCTGTTTTTT. Using reference TRBV5-1 and TRBJ2-2 for the parts outside the CDR3, the full variable domain is KAGVTQTPRYLIKTRGQQVTLSCSPISGHRSVSWYQQTPGQGLQFLFEYFSETQRNKGNFPGRFSGRQFSNSRSEMNVSTLELGDSALYLCASSRYLRDYNTGELFFGEGSRLTVL.

The chain links TRBV15 to TRBJ1-1; 7 positions match TRBD1. J lost 1 base, V lost 4 bases, and 6 bases had no gene match. The CDR3 spans 15 residues. Germline V gene sequence: CDR1 LNHNV, CDR2 YYDKDF (reference sequence). Here the CDR3 reads CATSTPTGQNTEAFF. As DNA, the CDR3 is TGTGCCACCAGCACACCGACAGGGCAGAACACTGAAGCTTTCTTT. Together with reference TRBV15 and TRBJ1-1, the CDR3 gives the full variable domain: DAMVIQNPRYQVTQFGKPVTLSCSQTLNHNVMYWYQQKSSQAPKLLFHYYDKDFNNEADTPDNFQSRRPNTSFCFLDIRSPGLGDTAMYLCATSTPTGQNTEAFFGQGTRLTVV.

The chain couples TRBV6-1 to TRBJ2-5; D uncertain. The J call could be wrong; TRBJ2-7 is a better fit for the DNA end. This CDR3 is 11 amino acids long. CDR1 is MNHNS, CDR2 SASEGT, per germline. DNA for the CDR3: TGTGCCAGCATGGCCACCTACGAGCAGTACTTC. This sequence encodes CASMATYEQYF.

The genes are TRBV11-3 and TRBJ2-5; 8 positions match TRBD2. CDR3 size: 15 residues. Losses at the gene ends were 1 base for V and 2 bases for J; bases not matched to a gene: 3. Per the germline V gene, CDR1 is SGHNT and CDR2 is YENEEA. In DNA, the CDR3 is TGTGCCAGCAGCTTAGGACTAGCGATACAAGAGACCCAGTACTTC. Translating it yields CASSLGLAIQETQYF.

The chain couples TRBV6-5 to TRBJ1-1, with D unclear. There are 15 residues in the CDR3. In germline, CDR1 is MNHEY, CDR2 SVGAGI. The V end lost 1 base, the J end lost 4 bases, and 13 bases lay between the germline ends. For the CDR3, the DNA is TGTGCCAGCAGTTACTTCAGTACCGCGGGCACTGAAGCTTTCTTT. Protein product: CASSYFSTAGTEAFF.

V gene TRBV6-5 combines with J gene TRBJ1-1; TRBD1 matches at 9 bases. CDR3 length: 13 amino acids. J gave up 4 bases and V 5 bases, and 2 bases lay outside the gene matches. The germline V gene has CDR1 MNHEY and CDR2 SVGAGI. CDR3 sequence reads: CASSRQGGTEAFF. DNA of the CDR3: TGTGCCAGCAGTCGACAGGGGGGCACTGAAGCTTTCTTT.